This TCR beta chain was found in a study of T cell changes during pregnancy in multiple sclerosis. Profiling relied on immunoSEQ multiplex PCR, and the TCRdb table lists in-frame clones only, not all of them. This sample carries some 97,000 clones, around 93% of them seen once, and the ten largest clones take around 0.9%. V was pared by 0 bases and J by 1 base, with 16 bases of the junction left unmatched. CDR3 size: 21 residues. The germline gives CDR1 MGHRA, CDR2 YSYEKL. This receptor was identified in a female donor with multiple sclerosis, enrolled in a pregnancy study. J is TRBJ2-5 and V is TRBV4-1; 11 bases are shared with TRBD2. The sample here was peripheral blood, taken before pregnancy. The CDR3 reads CASSQDGEGTSGGGPQETQYF. In DNA, the CDR3 is TGCGCCAGCAGCCAAGATGGGGAAGGGACTAGCGGAGGCGGTCCCCAAGAGACCCAGTACTTC.